The following is a T cell receptor beta chain sequence with its context. Antigen: not known. The record originates from a study of T cell responses to AZD1222 COVID-19 vaccine. The overall study: Second-dose schedules of about 4 or about 12 weeks were combined.

The CDR3 contains 13 residues. The V end was cut by 4 bases, the J end by 3 bases, with 7 bases between. The assay was immunoSEQ multiplex PCR, and TCRdb's table has in-frame clones only and misses some. This sample carries about 130,000 clones, about 89% of them seen once, and the ten largest clones take about 4.3%. Broader study findings: At 160-218 and 743-854, vaccine-associated CD4 TCRs were dominant, and they spanned spike. Just a handful of people given AZD1222 tested seropositive at baseline. In a largely white British group with more females than males, clonal diversity was possibly underestimated.

This sequence joins TRBV12-3 or TRBV12-4 and TRBJ1-5, with unresolved D. This clonotype was obtained from an adult in good health. Specimen: peripheral blood, collected on day 0 of AZD1222 vaccination. This chain's CDR3 is CASSSNDNQPQHF. CDR3 DNA sequence: TGTGCCAGCAGTTCGAACGACAATCAGCCCCAGCATTTT.